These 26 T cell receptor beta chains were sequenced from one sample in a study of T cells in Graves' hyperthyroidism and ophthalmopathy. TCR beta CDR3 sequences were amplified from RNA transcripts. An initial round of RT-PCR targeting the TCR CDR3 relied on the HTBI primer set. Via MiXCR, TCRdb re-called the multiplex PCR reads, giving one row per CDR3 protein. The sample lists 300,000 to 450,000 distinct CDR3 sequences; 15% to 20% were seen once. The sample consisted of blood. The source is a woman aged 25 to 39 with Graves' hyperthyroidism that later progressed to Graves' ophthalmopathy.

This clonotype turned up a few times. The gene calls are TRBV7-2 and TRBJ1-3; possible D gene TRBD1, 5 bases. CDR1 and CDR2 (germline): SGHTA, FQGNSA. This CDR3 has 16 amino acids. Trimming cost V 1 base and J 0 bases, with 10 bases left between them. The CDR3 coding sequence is TGTGCCAGCAGCTTAGTGGGGGGAGTCTCTGGAAACACCATATATTTT. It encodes CASSLVGGVSGNTIYF.

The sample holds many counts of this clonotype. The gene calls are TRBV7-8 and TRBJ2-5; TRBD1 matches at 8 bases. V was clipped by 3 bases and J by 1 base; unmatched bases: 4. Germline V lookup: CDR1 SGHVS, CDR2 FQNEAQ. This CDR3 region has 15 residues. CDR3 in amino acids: CASSLAGTGQETQYF. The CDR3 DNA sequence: TGTGCCAGCAGCTTGGCCGGGACAGGCCAAGAGACCCAGTACTTC.

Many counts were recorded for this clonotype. CDR3 amino acids: CASAFPGGETQYF. CDR3 DNA sequence: TGTGCCAGCGCATTCCCGGGGGGGGAGACCCAGTACTTC. The J gene is TRBJ2-5, the V gene TRBV28, with 8 bases matching TRBD2. The CDR3 is made up of 13 amino acids. V shed 8 bases and J 5 bases; nucleotides not matched to a gene: 7. Germline CDR1 is MDHEN and CDR2 is SYDVKM.

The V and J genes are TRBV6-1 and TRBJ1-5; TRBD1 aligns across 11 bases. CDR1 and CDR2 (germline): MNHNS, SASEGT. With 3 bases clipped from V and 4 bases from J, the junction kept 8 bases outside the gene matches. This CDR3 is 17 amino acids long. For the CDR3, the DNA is TGTGCCAGCAGTGAGCTCTTCGGGACAGGGGGTAATCAGCCCCAGCATTTT. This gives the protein CASSELFGTGGNQPQHF.

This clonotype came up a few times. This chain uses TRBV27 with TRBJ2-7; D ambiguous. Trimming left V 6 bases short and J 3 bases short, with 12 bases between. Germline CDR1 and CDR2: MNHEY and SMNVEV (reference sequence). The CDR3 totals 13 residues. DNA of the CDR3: TGTGCCAGCAGCTTAACTACCGGCTACGAGCAGTACTTC. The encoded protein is CASSLTTGYEQYF.

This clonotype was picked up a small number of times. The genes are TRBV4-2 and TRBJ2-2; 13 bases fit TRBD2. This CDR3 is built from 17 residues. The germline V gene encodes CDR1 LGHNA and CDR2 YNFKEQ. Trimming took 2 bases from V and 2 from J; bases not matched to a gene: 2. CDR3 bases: TGTGCCAGCAGCCAAACTAGCGGGAGGGCTAACACCGGGGAGCTGTTTTTT. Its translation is CASSQTSGRANTGELFF.

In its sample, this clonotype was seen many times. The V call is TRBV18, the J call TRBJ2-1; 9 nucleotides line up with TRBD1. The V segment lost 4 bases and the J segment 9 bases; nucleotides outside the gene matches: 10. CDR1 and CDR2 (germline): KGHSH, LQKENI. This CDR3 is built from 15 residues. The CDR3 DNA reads TGTGCCAGCTCACTTACAGGGGGCTTCGAGGTTGAGCAGTTCTTC. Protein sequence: CASSLTGGFEVEQFF.

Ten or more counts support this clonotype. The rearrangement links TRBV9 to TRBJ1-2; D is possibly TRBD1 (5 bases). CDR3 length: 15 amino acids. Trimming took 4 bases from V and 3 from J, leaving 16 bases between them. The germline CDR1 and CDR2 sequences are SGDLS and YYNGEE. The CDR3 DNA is TGTGCCAGCAGCCCCCAGGGAGGAAGGTACTATGGCTACACCTTC. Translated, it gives CASSPQGGRYYGYTF. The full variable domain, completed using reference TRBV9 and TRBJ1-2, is DSGVTQTPKHLITATGQRVTLRCSPRSGDLSVYWYQQSLDQGLQFLIQYYNGEERAKGNILERFSAQQFPDLHSELNLSSLELGDSALYFCASSPQGGRYYGYTFGSGTRLTVV.

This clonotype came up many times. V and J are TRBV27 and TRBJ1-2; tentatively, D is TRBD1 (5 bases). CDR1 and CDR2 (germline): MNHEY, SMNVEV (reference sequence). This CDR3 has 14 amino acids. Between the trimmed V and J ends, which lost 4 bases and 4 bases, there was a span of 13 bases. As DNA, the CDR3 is TGTGCCAGCAGTTATGCCCAGGGATTCTATGGCTACACCTTC. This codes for CASSYAQGFYGYTF.

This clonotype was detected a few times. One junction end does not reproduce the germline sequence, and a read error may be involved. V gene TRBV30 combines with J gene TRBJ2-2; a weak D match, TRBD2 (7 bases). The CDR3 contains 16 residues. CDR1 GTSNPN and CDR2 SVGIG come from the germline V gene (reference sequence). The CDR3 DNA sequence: TGTGCCTGGAGTCCACGTGCGGGGGCCGGCACCGGGGAGCTGCTTTTT. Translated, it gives CAWSPRAGAGTGELLF. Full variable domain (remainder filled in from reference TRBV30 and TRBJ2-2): SQTIHQWPATLVQPVGSPLSLECTVEGTSNPNLYWYRQAAGRGLQLLFYSVGIGQISSEVPQNLSASRPQDRQFILSSKKLLLSDSGFYLCAWSPRAGAGTGELLFGEGSRLTVL.

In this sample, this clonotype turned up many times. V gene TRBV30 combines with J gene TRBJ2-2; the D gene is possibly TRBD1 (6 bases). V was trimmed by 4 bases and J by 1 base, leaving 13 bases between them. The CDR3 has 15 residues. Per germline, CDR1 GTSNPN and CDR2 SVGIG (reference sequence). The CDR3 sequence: CAWTSAGVNTGELFF. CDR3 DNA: TGTGCCTGGACCTCAGCAGGGGTGAACACCGGGGAGCTGTTTTTT.

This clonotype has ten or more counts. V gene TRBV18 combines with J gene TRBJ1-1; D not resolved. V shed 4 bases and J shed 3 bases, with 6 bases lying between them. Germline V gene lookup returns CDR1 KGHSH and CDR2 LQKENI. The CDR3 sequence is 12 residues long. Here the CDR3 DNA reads TGTGCCAGCTCACTGCAGGACACTGAAGCTTTCTTT. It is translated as CASSLQDTEAFF.

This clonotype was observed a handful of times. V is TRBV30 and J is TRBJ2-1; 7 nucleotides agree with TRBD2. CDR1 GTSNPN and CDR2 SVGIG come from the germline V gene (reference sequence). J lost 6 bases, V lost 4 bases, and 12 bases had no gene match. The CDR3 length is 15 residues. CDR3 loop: CAWILVGGSSNEQFF. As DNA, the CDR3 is TGTGCCTGGATCCTAGTGGGCGGGAGCAGCAATGAGCAGTTCTTC.

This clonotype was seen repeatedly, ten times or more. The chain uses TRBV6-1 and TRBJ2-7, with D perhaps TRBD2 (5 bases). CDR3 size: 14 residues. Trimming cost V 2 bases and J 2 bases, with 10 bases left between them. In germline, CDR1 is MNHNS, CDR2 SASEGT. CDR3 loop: CASSELEETYEQYF. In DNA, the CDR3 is TGTGCCAGCAGTGAACTGGAGGAGACCTACGAGCAGTACTTC.

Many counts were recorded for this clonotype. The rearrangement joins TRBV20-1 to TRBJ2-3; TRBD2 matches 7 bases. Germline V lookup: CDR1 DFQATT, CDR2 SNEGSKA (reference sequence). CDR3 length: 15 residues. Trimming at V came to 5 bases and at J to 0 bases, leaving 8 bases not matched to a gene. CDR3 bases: TGCAGTGCTGAAGGGCGGGGGATTAGCACAGATACGCAGTATTTT. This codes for CSAEGRGISTDTQYF.

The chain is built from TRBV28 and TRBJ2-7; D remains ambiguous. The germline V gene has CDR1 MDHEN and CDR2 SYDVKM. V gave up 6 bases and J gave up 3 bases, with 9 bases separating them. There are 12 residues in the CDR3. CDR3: CASRTLNYEQYF. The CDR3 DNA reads TGTGCCAGCAGAACTCTGAACTACGAGCAGTACTTC.

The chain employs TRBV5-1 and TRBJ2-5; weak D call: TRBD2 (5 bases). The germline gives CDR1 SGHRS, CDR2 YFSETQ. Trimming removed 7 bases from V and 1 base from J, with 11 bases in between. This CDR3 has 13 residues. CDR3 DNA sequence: TGCGCCAGCCAACCGGGAAGCCAAGAGACCCAGTACTTC. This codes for CASQPGSQETQYF. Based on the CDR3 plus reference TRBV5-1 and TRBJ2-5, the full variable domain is KAGVTQTPRYLIKTRGQQVTLSCSPISGHRSVSWYQQTPGQGLQFLFEYFSETQRNKGNFPGRFSGRQFSNSRSEMNVSTLELGDSALYLCASQPGSQETQYFGPGTRLLVL.

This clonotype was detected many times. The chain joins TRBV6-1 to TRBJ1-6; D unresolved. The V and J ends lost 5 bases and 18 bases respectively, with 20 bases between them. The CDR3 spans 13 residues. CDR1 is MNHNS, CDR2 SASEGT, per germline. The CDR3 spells CASSPSATGLPHF. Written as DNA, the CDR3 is TGTGCCAGCAGTCCTTCCGCCACCGGACTCCCCCACTTT.

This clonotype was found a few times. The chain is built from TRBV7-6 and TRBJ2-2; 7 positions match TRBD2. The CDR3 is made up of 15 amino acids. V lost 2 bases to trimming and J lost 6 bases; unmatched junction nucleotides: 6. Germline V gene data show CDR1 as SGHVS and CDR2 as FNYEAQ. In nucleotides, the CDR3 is TGTGCCAGCAGCTTAACGGGGGGAGGACCCGGGGAGCTGTTTTTT. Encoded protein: CASSLTGGGPGELFF.

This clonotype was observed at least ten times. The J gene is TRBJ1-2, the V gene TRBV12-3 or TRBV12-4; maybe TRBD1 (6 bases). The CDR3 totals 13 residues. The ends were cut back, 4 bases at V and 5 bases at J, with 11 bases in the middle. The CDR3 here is CASSYRVFYGYTF. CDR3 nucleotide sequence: TGTGCCAGCAGTTACAGGGTCTTTTATGGCTACACCTTC.

This CDR3 reads CASTGDWGHRAGETQYF. CDR3 bases: TGTGCCAGCACCGGGGACTGGGGCCACAGGGCGGGGGAGACCCAGTACTTC. V gene TRBV6-1 combines with J gene TRBJ2-5, with D perhaps matching TRBD1 or TRBD2 (6 bases each). From germline, CDR1 is MNHNS and CDR2 SASEGT. This CDR3 is 17 amino acids long. The germline V and J ends were trimmed by 7 bases and 5 bases, with 26 bases remaining between them.

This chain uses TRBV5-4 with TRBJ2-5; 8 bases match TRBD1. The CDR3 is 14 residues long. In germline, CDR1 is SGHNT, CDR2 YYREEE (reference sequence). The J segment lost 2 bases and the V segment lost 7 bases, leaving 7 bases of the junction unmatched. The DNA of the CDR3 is TGTGCCAGCCTCGACAGGGGAGGACAAGAGACCCAGTACTTC. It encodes CASLDRGGQETQYF.

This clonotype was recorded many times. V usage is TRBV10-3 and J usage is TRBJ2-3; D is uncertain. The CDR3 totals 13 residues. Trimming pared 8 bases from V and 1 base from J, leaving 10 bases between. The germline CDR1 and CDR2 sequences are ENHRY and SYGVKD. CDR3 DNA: TGTGCCATCTCGGCAAGCCGCACAGATACGCAGTATTTT. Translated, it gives CAISASRTDTQYF.

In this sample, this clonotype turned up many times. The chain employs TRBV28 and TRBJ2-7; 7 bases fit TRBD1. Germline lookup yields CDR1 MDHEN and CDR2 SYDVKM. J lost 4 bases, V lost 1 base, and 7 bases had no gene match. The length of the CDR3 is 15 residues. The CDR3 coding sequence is TGTGCCAGCAGTTTATTCAGGGGGACCTTATACGAGCAGTACTTC. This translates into CASSLFRGTLYEQYF.

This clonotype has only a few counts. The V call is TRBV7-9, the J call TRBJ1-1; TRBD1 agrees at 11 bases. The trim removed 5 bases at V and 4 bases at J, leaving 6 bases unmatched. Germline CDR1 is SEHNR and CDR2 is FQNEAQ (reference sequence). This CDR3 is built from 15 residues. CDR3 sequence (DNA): TGTGCCAGCAGCCGTTCCGGGACAGGGGGCACTGAAGCTTTCTTT. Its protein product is CASSRSGTGGTEAFF. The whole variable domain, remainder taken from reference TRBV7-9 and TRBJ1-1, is DTGVSQNPRHKITKRGQNVTFRCDPISEHNRLYWYRQTLGQGPEFLTYFQNEAQLEKSRLLSDRFSAERPKGSFSTLEIQRTEQGDSAMYLCASSRSGTGGTEAFFGQGTRLTVV.

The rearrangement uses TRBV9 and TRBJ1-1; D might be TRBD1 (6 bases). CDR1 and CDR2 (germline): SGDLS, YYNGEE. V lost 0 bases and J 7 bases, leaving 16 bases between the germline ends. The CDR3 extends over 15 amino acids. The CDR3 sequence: CASSVGGGTSDEAFF. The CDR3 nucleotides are TGTGCCAGCAGCGTAGGGGGGGGGACATCTGATGAAGCTTTCTTT.